A single sample gave rise to the 3 T cell receptor beta chains below, sequenced in a study of T cells in Graves' hyperthyroidism and ophthalmopathy. Researchers took RNA transcripts and amplified the TCR beta CDR3 regions from them. A set of HTBI primers served as the primers for a first-round RT-PCR of the TCR CDR3. MiXCR, run by TCRdb on the multiplex PCR reads, gives a single entry per CDR3 protein. This table has about 350,000 distinct CDR3 sequences, less than 20% appearing once. The material sequenced was blood. These receptors were obtained from a middle-aged woman with Graves' ophthalmopathy.

This clonotype was recorded at least ten times. The rearrangement uses TRBV10-1 and TRBJ1-2; TRBD1 matches at 8 bases. CDR3 size: 14 residues. Germline V lookup: CDR1 WNHNN, CDR2 SYGVQD (reference sequence). With V trimmed by 5 bases and J by 8 bases, 10 bases remained unmatched. The CDR3 protein is CASSMDRVQRGYTF. Written as DNA, the CDR3 is TGCGCCAGCAGTATGGACAGGGTACAGCGCGGCTACACCTTC.

This clonotype was picked up many times. The chain joins TRBV27 to TRBJ1-5, with D maybe TRBD1 (5 bases). V was shortened by 5 bases and J by 3 bases, with 8 bases between the two germline ends. This CDR3 comprises 13 residues. Germline lookup yields CDR1 MNHEY and CDR2 SMNVEV (reference sequence). The CDR3 loop reads CASSHRFNQPQHF. The CDR3, as DNA: TGTGCCAGCAGTCACAGGTTCAATCAGCCCCAGCATTTT.

This clonotype was counted many times. The CDR3 region is CASSLRGGSIQPQHF. The CDR3, as DNA: TGTGCCAGCAGTCTCCGAGGGGGGTCTATTCAGCCCCAGCATTTT. The chain recombines TRBV27 with TRBJ1-5, with D perhaps TRBD1 (6 bases). Germline assignment: CDR1 MNHEY and CDR2 SMNVEV (reference sequence). The CDR3 is 15 amino acids. V shed 5 bases and J shed 6 bases, with 17 bases lying between them.